The source of this T cell receptor (beta chain) is a study of cytotoxic CD8 clonotypes in ibrutinib-treated CLL. Whole-study context: The group held approximately eleven relapsed/refractory and 15 treatment-naive patients, with roughly 17 IGHV unmutated.

Study findings and constraints: T-cell clonality at baseline went above that of age-matched healthy donors and rose and fell with circulating CD8+ T-cell counts. Clonality went up at the time of ibrutinib response, stayed stable in sustained remission, and later dropped back toward its baseline level at progression.

Comments on this clone: The antigen remains undetermined.

Clones were sequenced by immunoSEQ multiplex PCR, and TCRdb holds only the in-frame ones, with some missing. The sample includes about 200,000 clones, 72% of them seen just once. CDR3 length: 16 amino acids. J was trimmed by 1 base and V by 4 bases; bases with no gene match: 7. In germline, CDR1 is SGDLS, CDR2 YYNGEE. The TCR originated in a human donor with chronic lymphocytic leukemia. The gene calls are TRBV9 and TRBJ2-3; 9 nucleotides agree with TRBD2. Sequences were derived from PBMCs, sampled after 24 months of ibrutinib treatment. The CDR3 coding sequence is TGTGCCAGCAGCCCTCGATCTAGCGGGGGCACAGATACGCAGTATTTT. Its protein is CASSPRSSGGTDTQYF. Looking up the rest from reference TRBV9 and TRBJ2-3 gives the full variable domain: DSGVTQTPKHLITATGQRVTLRCSPRSGDLSVYWYQQSLDQGLQFLIQYYNGEERAKGNILERFSAQQFPDLHSELNLSSLELGDSALYFCASSPRSSGGTDTQYFGPGTRLTVL.